The rows below give T cell receptor beta chains drawn from one sample of a study of long-term antiretroviral therapy in people with HIV. Clones were read by immunoSEQ multiplex PCR, and TCRdb kept only the in-frame ones, dropping some. The table has around 38,000 clones, around 93% seen once. The sequences come from unsorted PBMCs, collected approximately 9.1 years after starting antiretroviral therapy. The source is a man aged 30-40 years with HIV. Each CDR3 is given with its conserved first and last residue. A D gene is named only where the DNA matches it firmly. Not every row has a clone size; where given, it reads once, few, many or a size class.

d_call | j_call | cdr3_length | clone_size | v_call | cdr3_nt | cdr3_aa
. | TRBJ1-5 | 15 | . | TRBV15 | TGTGCCACCAGCAGAGATCTAGGGTTAGGGCAGCCCCAGCATTTT | CATSRDLGLGQPQHF
. | TRBJ2-3 | 13 | . | TRBV19 | TGTGCCAGTAGTATAATGGGGGGCAGTATGCAGTATTTT | CASSIMGGSMQYF
. | TRBJ1-1 | 12 | once | TRBV2 | TGTGCCAGCGAGGGAGGGTACGCTGAAGCTTTCTTT | CASEGGYAEAFF
. | TRBJ1-1 | 15 | . | TRBV11-3 | TGTGCCAGCAGCTTAGCTCCCAGGGACCAGGGGAGAGCTTTCTTT | CASSLAPRDQGRAFF
. | TRBJ2-3 | 18 | . | TRBV4-2 | TGTGCCAGCAGCCAAAAAGGATCGGCTAGCGACGTCCCAGATACGCAGTATTTT | CASSQKGSASDVPDTQYF
TRBD1 | TRBJ1-2 | 17 | . | TRBV4-2 | TGTGCCAGCGGATACAAGGTTACAGGGGACCCGTTGGGGGGCTACACCTTC | CASGYKVTGDPLGGYTF
TRBD2 | TRBJ2-5 | 14 | . | TRBV10-1 | TGCGCCGGTATTCTAATAGCGGGGGTGGAGACCCAGTACTTC | CAGILIAGVETQYF
TRBD1 | TRBJ1-1 | 15 | . | TRBV11-1 | TGTGCCAGCAGCTTTCGACAGGGCCTGAACACTGAAGCTTTCTTT | CASSFRQGLNTEAFF
. | TRBJ2-3 | 14 | . | TRBV4-1 | TGCGCCAGCAGCCAAGGGGCAGGGACAGATACGCAGTATTTT | CASSQGAGTDTQYF
TRBD2 | TRBJ2-1 | 12 | . | TRBV5-6 | TGTGCCAGCAGCGGGACTAGGAGTGAGCAGTTCTTC | CASSGTRSEQFF